These 14 T cell receptor beta chains came from one sample sequenced in a study of patients and donors after allogeneic stem cell transplantation. TCRdb analysed the RT-PCR reads with MiXCR anew, one entry per CDR3 protein. The data hold about 24,000 distinct CDR3 sequences, with around 40% observed a single time. Sequencing was carried out using blood, either unsorted or a sorted T cell fraction (not recorded which). The receptors originated from a human donor who was either an allogeneic HSCT recipient or a stem cell or donor lymphocyte infusion donor (not recorded which). It is not recorded whose cells these are; they may come from a transplant donor.

This rearrangement joins TRBV5-1 to TRBJ1-2; D remains ambiguous. Looked up from germline, CDR1 is SGHRS and CDR2 is YFSETQ. Trimming removed 4 bases at V and 7 bases at J, with 11 bases between. CDR3 size: 12 residues. This CDR3 reads CASSIDRSGYTF. For the CDR3, the DNA is TGCGCCAGCAGCATTGATAGATCTGGCTACACCTTC.

The chain recombines TRBV10-1 with TRBJ2-6; 8 bases map to TRBD1. The CDR3 runs 16 residues. With V trimmed by 0 bases and J by 2 bases, 0 bases remained unmatched. In germline, CDR1 is WNHNN, CDR2 SYGVQD (reference sequence). CDR3 amino acids: CASSESTGAGANVLTF. DNA for the CDR3: TGCGCCAGCAGTGAGTCGACAGGGGCTGGGGCCAACGTCCTGACTTTC.

The genes are TRBV28 and TRBJ2-6, with D perhaps TRBD1 or TRBD2 (5 bases each). In germline, CDR1 is MDHEN, CDR2 SYDVKM. The CDR3 spans 17 residues. V shed 5 bases and J shed 0 bases, with 14 bases lying between them. The DNA of the CDR3 is TGTGCCAGCAGTCCTCCGGGGCCGTCCTCTGGGGCCAACGTCCTGACTTTC. Protein sequence: CASSPPGPSSGANVLTF.

Regarding this clonotype: Mismatch with germline at one junction end may stem from a read error. The CDR3 DNA reads TGTGCCAGCAGCCAAGGGAACTATGACTACACCTTC. This encodes CASSQGNYDYTF. The chain is built from TRBV6-1 and TRBJ1-2; D remains unclear. The CDR3 is made up of 12 amino acids. CDR1 is MNHNS and CDR2 is SASEGT in the germline V gene.

This clonotype occurred a few times. This chain links TRBV6-5 with TRBJ2-1; TRBD2 agrees at 10 bases. In germline, CDR1 is MNHEY, CDR2 SVGAGI. The CDR3 is 15 amino acids. With 6 bases clipped from V and 4 bases from J, the junction kept 6 bases outside the gene matches. CDR3 protein: CASSPGTSEYNEQFF. For the CDR3, the DNA is TGTGCCAGCAGCCCCGGGACTAGCGAGTACAATGAGCAGTTCTTC.

This chain links TRBV29-1 with TRBJ1-1; D unclear. CDR1 and CDR2 from the germline V gene are SQVTM and ANQGSEA. V shed 5 bases and J shed 1 base, with 5 bases lying between them. This CDR3 spans 11 amino acids. The CDR3 loop reads CSVSGNTEAFF. The CDR3 DNA is TGCAGCGTTTCCGGGAACACTGAAGCTTTCTTT.

The chain has TRBV12-3 or TRBV12-4 and TRBJ2-2, with D uncertain. This CDR3 is 13 amino acids long. Trimming cost V 5 bases and J 6 bases, with 10 bases left between them. CDR3 residues: CASSPWLAGELFF. CDR3 sequence (DNA): TGTGCCAGCAGTCCCTGGTTGGCCGGGGAGCTGTTTTTT.

In this sample, this clonotype turned up a few times. The chain uses TRBV3-1 and TRBJ1-2, with 12 bases matching TRBD1. Trimming cost V 0 bases and J 2 bases; bases outside gene matches: 10. CDR1 is LGHDT, CDR2 YNNKEL, per germline (reference sequence). There are 19 residues in the CDR3. This chain's CDR3 is CASSQEAYGTGGINYGYTF. CDR3 DNA sequence: TGTGCCAGCAGCCAAGAGGCTTACGGGACAGGGGGCATCAACTATGGCTACACCTTC.

CDR3 coding DNA: TGCAGTGCTAGAAATCCGGCGACAGCCAAAAACATTCAGTACTTC. This sequence encodes CSARNPATAKNIQYF. J is TRBJ2-4 and V is TRBV20-1; no firm D call. The CDR3 extends over 15 amino acids. Germline V CDR1 and CDR2: DFQATT, SNEGSKA (reference sequence). V shed 2 bases and J shed 0 bases, with 11 bases lying between them.

This clonotype was recorded a few times. The V call is TRBV5-1, the J call TRBJ2-7; tentatively, D is TRBD1 (6 bases). CDR1 and CDR2 (germline): SGHRS, YFSETQ. The CDR3 length is 13 residues. V lost 2 bases and J lost 8, with 14 bases in between. The CDR3 here is CASSFRTEKKQYF. CDR3 sequence (DNA): TGCGCCAGCAGCTTCCGGACAGAGAAGAAGCAGTACTTC.

V usage is TRBV5-1 and J usage is TRBJ2-3; 11 nucleotides match TRBD2. V shed 2 bases and J 1 base; nucleotides not matched to a gene: 9. Germline CDR1 reads SGHRS; CDR2 reads YFSETQ. The length of the CDR3 is 18 residues. CDR3 sequence: CASSLGTSGSGGTDTQYF. The CDR3 DNA reads as TGCGCCAGCAGCTTAGGGACTAGCGGTTCAGGTGGCACAGATACGCAGTATTTT.

This clonotype was seen a handful of times. The V call is TRBV7-9, the J call TRBJ2-2; D perhaps matches TRBD1 (5 bases). The CDR3 is 14 amino acids. CDR1 and CDR2 from the germline V gene are SEHNR and FQNEAQ (reference sequence). V lost 5 bases, J lost 4 bases, and 11 bases lay in between. The CDR3 loop is CASSHSTATGELFF. DNA for the CDR3: TGTGCCAGCAGCCATTCGACAGCCACCGGGGAGCTGTTTTTT. Together with reference TRBV7-9 and TRBJ2-2, the CDR3 gives the full variable domain: DTGVSQNPRHKITKRGQNVTFRCDPISEHNRLYWYRQTLGQGPEFLTYFQNEAQLEKSRLLSDRFSAERPKGSFSTLEIQRTEQGDSAMYLCASSHSTATGELFFGEGSRLTVL.

The genes are TRBV2 and TRBJ1-5; possibly TRBD1 for D (5 bases). CDR1 and CDR2 (germline): SNHLY, FYNNEI. CDR3 length: 12 residues. Trimming left V 8 bases short and J 5 bases short, with 10 bases between. The CDR3 loop is CASGTDDQPQHF. The DNA for the CDR3 is TGTGCCAGCGGGACCGATGATCAGCCCCAGCATTTT.

This chain uses TRBV3-1 with TRBJ2-7; D perhaps matches TRBD2 (5 bases). Per the germline V gene, CDR1 is LGHDT and CDR2 is YNNKEL (reference sequence). The CDR3 consists of 15 residues. V lost 0 bases and J lost 0, with 9 bases in between. The CDR3 spells CASSQEEGFSYEQYF. The CDR3 DNA reads TGTGCCAGCAGCCAAGAAGAGGGATTCTCCTACGAGCAGTACTTC.